A selection of T cell receptor beta chains follows, all from one sample in a study of blood T cell repertoires in COVID-19. Sequencing was performed with immunoSEQ multiplex PCR; in TCRdb, only in-frame clones are kept and a portion is missing. The repertoire holds about 130,000 clones, with 70% to 85% as singletons. The sample consisted of peripheral blood. All receptors derive from a woman aged 60-75 years with acute or convalescent COVID-19. Both conserved end residues are trimmed from each CDR3.

J gene: TRBJ1-1
V gene: TRBV5-6
CDR3 protein: ASSYTPKGGAGAF

J gene: TRBJ2-3
V gene: TRBV2
CDR3 protein: ASSPRFVADTQY

J gene: TRBJ1-2
V gene: TRBV6-5
CDR3 protein: ASTETGRANYGYT

J gene: TRBJ1-4
V gene: TRBV19
CDR3 protein: ASSWRGATNEKLF

J gene: TRBJ1-1
V gene: TRBV29-1
CDR3 protein: SVRTGMATEAF

J gene: TRBJ2-3
V gene: TRBV5-4
CDR3 protein: ASSFRTTSTDTQY

J gene: TRBJ1-6
V gene: TRBV3-1/TRBV3-2
CDR3 protein: ASSQDTGAYYSPLH

J gene: TRBJ1-1
V gene: TRBV5-4
CDR3 protein: ASSPRGGRAPEAF

J gene: TRBJ1-6
V gene: TRBV6-6
CDR3 protein: ASSPGQGSSPLH

J gene: TRBJ1-5
V gene: TRBV2
CDR3 protein: ASSVSEGRGIEGSNQPQH

J gene: TRBJ2-5
V gene: TRBV7-9
CDR3 protein: ASSLGGGGETQY